The source of this T cell receptor beta chain is a study of T cell responses to AZD1222 COVID-19 vaccine. Background on the study: Pooling was applied to second doses at about 4 or about 12 weeks.

Whole-study results and caveats: Repertoires were sampled only after the peak T cell response. Spike-specific TCRs gained breadth and depth after people received two AZD1222 doses. White British ancestry dominated among donors, who included more females, and clonal diversity was possibly underestimated.

This table comes from immunoSEQ multiplex PCR, and its TCRdb copy is limited to in-frame clones, with some not included. The table shows 96,000 or so clones, with roughly 87% occurring only once. Comment on this clone: The antigen is undetermined.

The TCR was taken from an adult in good health. The sample in question was peripheral blood, obtained on day 0 of AZD1222 vaccination.

The CDR3 protein is CASSGQVYNSPLHF. CDR3 in DNA: TGTGCCAGCAGTGGACAGGTCTATAATTCACCCCTCCACTTT. V and J are TRBV2 and TRBJ1-6; TRBD1 is a possible D gene (6 bases). With 4 bases removed from V and 3 bases from J, the gap between germline ends came to 7 bases. CDR3 length: 14 residues. The V gene's germline CDR1 is SNHLY and CDR2 FYNNEI. Variable domain in full (rest from reference TRBV2 and TRBJ1-6): EPEVTQTPSHQVTQMGQEVILRCVPISNHLYFYWYRQILGQKVEFLVSFYNNEISEKSEIFDDQFSVERPDGSNFTLKIRSTKLEDSAMYFCASSGQVYNSPLHFGNGTRLTVT.